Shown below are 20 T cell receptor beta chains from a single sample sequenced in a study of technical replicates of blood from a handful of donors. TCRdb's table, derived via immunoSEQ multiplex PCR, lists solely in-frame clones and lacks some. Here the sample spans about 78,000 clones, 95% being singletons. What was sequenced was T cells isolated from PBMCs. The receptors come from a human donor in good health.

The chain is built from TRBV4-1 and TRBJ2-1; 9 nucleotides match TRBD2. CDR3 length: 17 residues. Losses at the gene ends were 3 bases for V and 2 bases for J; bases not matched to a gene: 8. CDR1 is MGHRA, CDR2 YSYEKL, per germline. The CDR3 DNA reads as TGCGCCAGCAGCCAGAGACACCTAGCGGGAACCTACAATGAGCAGTTCTTC. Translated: CASSQRHLAGTYNEQFF.

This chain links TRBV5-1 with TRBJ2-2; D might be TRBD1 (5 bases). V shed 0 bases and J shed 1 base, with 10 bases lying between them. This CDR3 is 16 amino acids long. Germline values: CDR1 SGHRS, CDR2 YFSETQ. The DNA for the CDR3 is TGCGCCAGCAGCTTGGGTCGCAGGGAGAACACCGGGGAGCTGTTTTTT. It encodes CASSLGRRENTGELFF.

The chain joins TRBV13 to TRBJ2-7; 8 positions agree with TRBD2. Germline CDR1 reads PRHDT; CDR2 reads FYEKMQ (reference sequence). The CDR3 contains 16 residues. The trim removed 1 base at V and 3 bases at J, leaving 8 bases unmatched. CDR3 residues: CASSLVGGGLDYEQYF. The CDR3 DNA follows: TGTGCCAGCAGCTTAGTAGGCGGGGGGTTGGACTACGAGCAGTACTTC.

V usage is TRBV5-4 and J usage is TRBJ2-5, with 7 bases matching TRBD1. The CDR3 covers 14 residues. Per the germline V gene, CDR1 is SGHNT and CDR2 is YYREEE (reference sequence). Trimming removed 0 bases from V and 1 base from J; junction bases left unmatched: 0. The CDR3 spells CASSLGQGQETQYF. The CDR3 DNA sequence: TGTGCCAGCAGCTTGGGACAGGGCCAAGAGACCCAGTACTTC.

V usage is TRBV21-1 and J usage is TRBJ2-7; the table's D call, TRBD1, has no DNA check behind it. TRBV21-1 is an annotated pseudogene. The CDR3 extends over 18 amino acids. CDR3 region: CASSKATDPGQGFHEQYF. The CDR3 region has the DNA TGTGCCAGCAGCAAAGCGACTGATCCGGGACAGGGTTTCCACGAGCAGTACTTC.

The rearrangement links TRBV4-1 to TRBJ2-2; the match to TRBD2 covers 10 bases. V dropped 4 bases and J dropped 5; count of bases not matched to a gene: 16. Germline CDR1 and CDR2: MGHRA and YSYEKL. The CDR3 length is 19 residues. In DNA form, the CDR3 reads TGCGCCAGCAGCCGCCTCGGACGCACTAGCGGGGATCCTACCGGGGAGCTGTTTTTT. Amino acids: CASSRLGRTSGDPTGELFF.

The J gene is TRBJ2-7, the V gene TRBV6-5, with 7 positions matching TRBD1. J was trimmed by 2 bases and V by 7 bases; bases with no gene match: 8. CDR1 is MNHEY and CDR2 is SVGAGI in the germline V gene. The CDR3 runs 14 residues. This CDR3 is CASNGNRGPYEQYF. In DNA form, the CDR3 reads TGTGCCAGCAATGGGAACAGGGGACCCTACGAGCAGTACTTC.

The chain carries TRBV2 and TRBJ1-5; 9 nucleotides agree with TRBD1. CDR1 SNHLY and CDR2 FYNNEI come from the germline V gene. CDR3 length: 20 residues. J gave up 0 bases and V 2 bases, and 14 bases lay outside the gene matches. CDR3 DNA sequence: TGTGCCAGCAGTGAAACTGGGACAGGGATGGGGACTTATAGCAATCAGCCCCAGCATTTT. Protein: CASSETGTGMGTYSNQPQHF.

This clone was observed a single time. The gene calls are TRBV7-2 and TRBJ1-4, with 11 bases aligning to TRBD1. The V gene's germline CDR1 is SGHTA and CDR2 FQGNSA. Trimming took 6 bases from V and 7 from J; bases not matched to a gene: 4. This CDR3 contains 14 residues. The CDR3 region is CASRRTGGVEKLFF. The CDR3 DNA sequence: TGTGCCAGCAGAAGGACAGGGGGCGTTGAAAAACTGTTTTTT.

For the CDR3, the DNA is TGTGCCAGCAGCTTGGAGATAGCGGATAGACAGTTCTTC. This gives the protein CASSLEIADRQFF. This chain links TRBV7-6 with TRBJ2-1, with D maybe TRBD2 (6 bases). V shed 3 bases and J shed 13 bases, with 16 bases lying between them. The CDR3 is made up of 13 amino acids. Germline V gene data show CDR1 as SGHVS and CDR2 as FNYEAQ.

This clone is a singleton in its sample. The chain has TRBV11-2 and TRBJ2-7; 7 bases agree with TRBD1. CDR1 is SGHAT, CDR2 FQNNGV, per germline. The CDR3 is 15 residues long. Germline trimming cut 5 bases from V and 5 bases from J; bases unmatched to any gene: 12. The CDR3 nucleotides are TGTGCCAGCAGCCCCCGGGACAGAGGTCCTCACGAGCAGTACTTC. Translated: CASSPRDRGPHEQYF. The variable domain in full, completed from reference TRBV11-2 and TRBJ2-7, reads EAGVAQSPRYKIIEKRQSVAFWCNPISGHATLYWYQQILGQGPKLLIQFQNNGVVDDSQLPKDRFSAERLKGVDSTLKIQPAKLEDSAVYLCASSPRDRGPHEQYFGPGTRLTVT.

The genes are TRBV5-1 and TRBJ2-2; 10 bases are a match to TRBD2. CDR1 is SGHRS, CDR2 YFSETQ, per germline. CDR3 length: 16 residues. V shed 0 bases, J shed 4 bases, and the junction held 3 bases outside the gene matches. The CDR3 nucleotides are TGCGCCAGCAGCTTGGATCGACTAGCGGGCACCGGGGAGCTGTTTTTT. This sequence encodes CASSLDRLAGTGELFF.

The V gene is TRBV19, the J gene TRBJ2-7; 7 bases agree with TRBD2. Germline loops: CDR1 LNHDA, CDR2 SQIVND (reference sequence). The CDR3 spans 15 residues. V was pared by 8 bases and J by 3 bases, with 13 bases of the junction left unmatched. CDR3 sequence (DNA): TGTGCCAGTGGATTCTCTAAGGGAGGGATCTACGAGCAGTACTTC. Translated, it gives CASGFSKGGIYEQYF. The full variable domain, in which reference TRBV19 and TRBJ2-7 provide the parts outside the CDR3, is DGGITQSPKYLFRKEGQNVTLSCEQNLNHDAMYWYRQDPGQGLRLIYYSQIVNDFQKGDIAEGYSVSREKKESFPLTVTSAQKNPTAFYLCASGFSKGGIYEQYFGPGTRLTVT.

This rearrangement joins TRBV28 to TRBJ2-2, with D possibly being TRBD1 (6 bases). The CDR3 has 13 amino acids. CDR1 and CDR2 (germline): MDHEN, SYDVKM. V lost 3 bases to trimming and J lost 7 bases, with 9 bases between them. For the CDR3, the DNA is TGTGCCAGCAGTTTGCAGGGGCACGGGGAGCTGTTTTTT. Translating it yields CASSLQGHGELFF.

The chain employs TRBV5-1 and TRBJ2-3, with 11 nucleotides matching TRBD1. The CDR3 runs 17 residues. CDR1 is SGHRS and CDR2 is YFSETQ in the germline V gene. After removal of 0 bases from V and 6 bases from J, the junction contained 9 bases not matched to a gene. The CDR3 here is CASSLARGQGAGDTQYF. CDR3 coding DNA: TGCGCCAGCAGCTTGGCCAGAGGACAGGGGGCAGGGGATACGCAGTATTTT.

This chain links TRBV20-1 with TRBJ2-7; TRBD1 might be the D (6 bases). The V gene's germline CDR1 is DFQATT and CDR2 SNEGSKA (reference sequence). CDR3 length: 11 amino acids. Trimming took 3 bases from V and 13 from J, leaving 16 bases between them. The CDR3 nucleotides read TGCAGTGCTAGGGGGCGTGACAGGTCTTACTTC. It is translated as CSARGRDRSYF.

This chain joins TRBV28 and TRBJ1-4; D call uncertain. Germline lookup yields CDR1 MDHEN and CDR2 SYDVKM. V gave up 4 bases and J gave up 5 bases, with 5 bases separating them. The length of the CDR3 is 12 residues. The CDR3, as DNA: TGTGCCAGCAGTTCCAGAAATGAAAAACTGTTTTTT. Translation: CASSSRNEKLFF.

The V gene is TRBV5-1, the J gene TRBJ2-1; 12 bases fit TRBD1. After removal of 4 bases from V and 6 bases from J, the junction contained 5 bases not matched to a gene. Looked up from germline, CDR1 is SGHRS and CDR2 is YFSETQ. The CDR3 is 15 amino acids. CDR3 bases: TGCGCCAGCAGCAAGGGACAGGGGGCGCGCAATGAGCAGTTCTTC. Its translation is CASSKGQGARNEQFF.

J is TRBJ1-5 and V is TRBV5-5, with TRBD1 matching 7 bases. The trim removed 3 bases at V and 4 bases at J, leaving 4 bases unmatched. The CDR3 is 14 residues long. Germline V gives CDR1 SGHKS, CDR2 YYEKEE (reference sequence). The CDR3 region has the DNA TGTGCCAGCAGCTCTGGGACAGCTAATCAGCCCCAGCATTTT. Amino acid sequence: CASSSGTANQPQHF.

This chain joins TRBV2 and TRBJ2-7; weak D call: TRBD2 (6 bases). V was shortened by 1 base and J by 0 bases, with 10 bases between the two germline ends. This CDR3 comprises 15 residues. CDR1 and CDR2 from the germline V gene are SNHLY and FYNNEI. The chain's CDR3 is CASSEDSGSSYEQYF. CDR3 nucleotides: TGTGCCAGCAGTGAAGATAGCGGAAGCTCCTACGAGCAGTACTTC.